The 22 T cell receptor beta chains reported below all come from one sample, sequenced in a study of liver allograft versus peripheral blood T cells. Study-level background: Liver transplant recipients had T cell receptor repertoires compared between transplanted liver and peripheral blood.

Via MiXCR, TCRdb re-called the reads, giving one row per CDR3 protein. The sample has 9,000 to 13,000 distinct CDR3 sequences, 23% seen once; the top ten hold 1.6%. The receptors shown here come from a human patient who had a liver transplant. Some of the T cells might come from the graft donor.

On this clonotype itself: This could be a read error, since a much larger clone is one nucleotide away. This chain connects TRBV30 to TRBJ1-3, with unresolved D. Per the germline V gene, CDR1 is GTSNPN and CDR2 is SVGIG (reference sequence). The CDR3 totals 15 residues. The CDR3 DNA is TGTGCCTGGAGTTTTTGGGCCTACGCTGGAAAAACCATATATTTT. Translation: CAWSFWAYAGKTIYF.

This clonotype was picked up a small number of times. The chain couples TRBV7-2 to TRBJ2-1; 7 bases are shared with TRBD1. Germline CDR1 SGHTA, CDR2 FQGNSA. The CDR3 loop spans 12 amino acids. V shed 5 bases, J shed 8 bases, and the junction held 3 bases outside the gene matches. CDR3 coding DNA: TGTGCCAGCAGCCCGACAGGGTATGAGCAGTTCTTC. This codes for CASSPTGYEQFF. The full variable domain, with the rest looked up from reference TRBV7-2 and TRBJ2-1, is GAGVSQSPSNKVTEKGKDVELRCDPISGHTALYWYRQSLGQGLEFLIYFQGNSAPDKSGLPSDRFSAERTGGSVSTLTIQRTQQEDSAVYLCASSPTGYEQFFGPGTRLTVL.

This clonotype was seen a few times. The rearrangement joins TRBV27 to TRBJ1-1; D remains unclear. The ends were cut back, 3 bases at V and 3 bases at J, with 14 bases in the middle. The CDR3 loop spans 15 amino acids. Germline values: CDR1 MNHEY, CDR2 SMNVEV (reference sequence). The CDR3 protein is CASSFGVGRDTEAFF. The CDR3 DNA reads TGTGCCAGCAGTTTTGGTGTAGGGCGAGACACTGAAGCTTTCTTT.

This clonotype is medium-sized in the sample. The chain links TRBV6-2 or TRBV6-3 to TRBJ1-2; the D is unclear. CDR1 MNHEY and CDR2 SVGEGT come from the germline V gene. The CDR3 extends over 12 amino acids. V lost 5 bases and J lost 8, with 12 bases in between. CDR3 sequence (DNA): TGTGCCAGCAGTCCCTCGTGGTCCGGCTACACCTTC. Encoded protein: CASSPSWSGYTF.

The rearrangement links TRBV19 to TRBJ1-5; D perhaps matches TRBD1 (6 bases). Germline loops: CDR1 LNHDA, CDR2 SQIVND (reference sequence). The CDR3 runs 17 residues. Trimming pared 7 bases from V and 0 bases from J, leaving 19 bases between. CDR3 protein: CASTSKGHLYSNQPQHF. DNA of the CDR3: TGTGCCAGTACCTCTAAGGGACACCTTTATAGCAATCAGCCCCAGCATTTT. The full variable domain, its missing parts supplied by reference TRBV19 and TRBJ1-5, is DGGITQSPKYLFRKEGQNVTLSCEQNLNHDAMYWYRQDPGQGLRLIYYSQIVNDFQKGDIAEGYSVSREKKESFPLTVTSAQKNPTAFYLCASTSKGHLYSNQPQHFGDGTRLSIL.

This chain links TRBV12-3 or TRBV12-4 with TRBJ2-7; D possibly corresponds to TRBD1 (6 bases). With 6 bases removed from V and 9 bases from J, the gap between germline ends came to 15 bases. CDR3 length equals 12 residues. The CDR3 is CASSQGQPTQYF. CDR3 sequence (DNA): TGTGCCAGCAGCCAAGGACAGCCCACGCAGTACTTC.

The gene calls are TRBV24-1 and TRBJ1-5; D gene ambiguous. Trimming cost V 9 bases and J 4 bases, with 9 bases left between them. CDR3 length equals 12 residues. Germline V gene data show CDR1 as KGHDR and CDR2 as SFDVKD. The CDR3 DNA is TGTGCCACCGCGGACGGGAATCAGCCCCAGCATTTT. This translates into CATADGNQPQHF.

The table lists this clonotype with a few counts. V usage is TRBV10-1 and J usage is TRBJ1-1; 7 bases fit TRBD1. The length of the CDR3 is 17 residues. The V gene end was trimmed by 0 bases and the J gene end by 1 base; junction bases not matched to a gene: 8. Germline loops: CDR1 WNHNN, CDR2 SYGVQD (reference sequence). CDR3 bases: TGCGCCAGCAGTGAGTCCGTAAGGGGACAGAGGAACACTGAAGCTTTCTTT. This codes for CASSESVRGQRNTEAFF.

In this sample, this clonotype turned up once. A much more abundant neighbour one base away suggests this may be a read error. The genes are TRBV6-2 or TRBV6-3 and TRBJ1-6, with D perhaps matching TRBD1 (6 bases). The CDR3 is 18 amino acids. CDR1 and CDR2 (germline): MNHEY, SVGEGT. The CDR3 spells CASSPRVRALRGNTPLHF. The CDR3 DNA is TGTGCCAGCAGCCCCCGAGTGAGGGCCCTCAGGGGTAATACACCCCTCCACTTT.

This clonotype has just a few counts. This chain uses TRBV7-9 with TRBJ1-1; maybe TRBD1 (6 bases). The CDR3 loop spans 13 amino acids. With 3 bases removed from V and 5 bases from J, the gap between germline ends came to 10 bases. Germline CDR1 and CDR2: SEHNR and FQNEAQ (reference sequence). CDR3 residues: CASSLRGRTEAFF. CDR3 coding DNA: TGTGCCAGCAGCTTGCGGGGGCGGACTGAAGCTTTCTTT.

This clonotype was detected a few times. The J gene is TRBJ1-6, the V gene TRBV5-5; unclear D gene. The CDR3 sequence is 12 residues long. The germline CDR1 and CDR2 sequences are SGHKS and YYEKEE (reference sequence). With 4 bases removed from V and 10 bases from J, the gap between germline ends came to 9 bases. The CDR3 DNA reads as TGTGCCAGCAGCGTGCCCGGGTCACCCCTCCACTTT. Its protein product is CASSVPGSPLHF.

This clonotype qualifies as medium-sized. This chain connects TRBV6-1 to TRBJ2-7; D ambiguous. Trimming cost V 5 bases and J 4 bases, with 15 bases left between them. The CDR3 is made up of 14 amino acids. Looked up from germline, CDR1 is MNHNS and CDR2 is SASEGT. CDR3 sequence reads: CASSSPWTSYEQYF. The DNA for the CDR3 is TGTGCCAGCAGTAGTCCCTGGACCTCTTACGAGCAGTACTTC.

This chain uses TRBV6-1 with TRBJ2-5; D not resolved. This CDR3 is built from 11 residues. Between the trimmed V and J ends, which lost 8 bases and 5 bases, there was a span of 9 bases. Germline values: CDR1 MNHNS, CDR2 SASEGT. CDR3 sequence reads: CASVRYETQYF. As DNA, the CDR3 is TGTGCCAGCGTACGTTATGAGACCCAGTACTTC.

By frequency in the sample, this clonotype is medium-sized. The chain links TRBV18 to TRBJ1-1, with a possible D match to TRBD1 (5 bases). The germline V gene has CDR1 KGHSH and CDR2 LQKENI. V lost 3 bases and J lost 1, with 15 bases in between. The CDR3 runs 16 residues. CDR3 sequence (DNA): TGTGCCAGCTCACCTCCCTCTGGGGACTCGAACACTGAAGCTTTCTTT. Its protein is CASSPPSGDSNTEAFF.

The CDR3 DNA sequence: TGCAGTGCTGCGGGGGGACCTCCTAATGAGCAGTTCTTC. It is translated as CSAAGGPPNEQFF. The V gene is TRBV20-1, the J gene TRBJ2-1; 8 nucleotides agree with TRBD2. Germline-derived CDR1 and CDR2 are DFQATT and SNEGSKA (reference sequence). Trimming at V came to 5 bases and at J to 7 bases, leaving 7 bases not matched to a gene. The CDR3 spans 13 residues.

This chain joins TRBV28 and TRBJ1-5; D is perhaps TRBD1 (5 bases). This CDR3 is 17 amino acids long. V was shortened by 5 bases and J by 0 bases, with 17 bases between the two germline ends. Germline assignment: CDR1 MDHEN and CDR2 SYDVKM. CDR3 amino acids: CASSHSRGRNSNQPQHF. In DNA form, the CDR3 reads TGTGCCAGCAGTCACTCCCGGGGCAGAAATAGCAATCAGCCCCAGCATTTT.

This clonotype is classed as medium-sized. The rearrangement joins TRBV7-9 to TRBJ1-2; 8 bases match TRBD1. The germline V gene encodes CDR1 SEHNR and CDR2 FQNEAQ (reference sequence). V gave up 4 bases and J gave up 4 bases; unmatched junction bases: 14. The CDR3 covers 17 residues. CDR3 sequence (DNA): TGTGCCAGCAGCTCGCGCTCCGGGACAGGCCTATCCTATGGCTACACCTTC. Amino acids: CASSSRSGTGLSYGYTF.

This clonotype came up a few times. This chain connects TRBV18 to TRBJ1-5, with TRBD1 matching 7 bases. CDR1 is KGHSH and CDR2 is LQKENI in the germline V gene. The V gene end was trimmed by 5 bases and the J gene end by 3 bases; junction bases not matched to a gene: 4. CDR3 length equals 14 residues. Here the CDR3 reads CASSTGTANQPQHF. Written as DNA, the CDR3 is TGTGCCAGCTCAACCGGGACAGCCAATCAGCCCCAGCATTTT.

V and J are TRBV5-4 and TRBJ2-1; TRBD1 agrees at 10 bases. The CDR3 is made up of 17 amino acids. Losses at the gene ends were 5 bases for V and 2 bases for J; bases not matched to a gene: 10. Germline V gene lookup returns CDR1 SGHNT and CDR2 YYREEE (reference sequence). CDR3 sequence (DNA): TGTGCCAGCAGACGCGGACAGGGGGGTTATACCTACAATGAGCAGTTCTTC. Residues: CASRRGQGGYTYNEQFF. Drawing the rest from reference TRBV5-4 and TRBJ2-1, the complete variable domain is ETGVTQSPTHLIKTRGQQVTLRCSSQSGHNTVSWYQQALGQGPQFIFQYYREEENGRGNFPPRFSGLQFPNYSSELNVNALELDDSALYLCASRRGQGGYTYNEQFFGPGTRLTVL.

The chain combines TRBV7-2 with TRBJ2-7; TRBD1 agrees at 7 bases. CDR1 is SGHTA, CDR2 FQGNSA, per germline. This CDR3 contains 15 residues. V trimming: 5 bases; J trimming: 4 bases; junction bases outside the gene matches: 11. The CDR3 loop reads CASSAGTAKSYEQYF. The CDR3 coding sequence is TGTGCCAGCAGCGCCGGGACAGCCAAATCTTACGAGCAGTACTTC. Full variable domain (outside the CDR3, taken from reference TRBV7-2 and TRBJ2-7): GAGVSQSPSNKVTEKGKDVELRCDPISGHTALYWYRQSLGQGLEFLIYFQGNSAPDKSGLPSDRFSAERTGGSVSTLTIQRTQQEDSAVYLCASSAGTAKSYEQYFGPGTRLTVT.

V is TRBV30 and J is TRBJ2-7; TRBD1 matches at 9 bases. Germline assignment: CDR1 GTSNPN and CDR2 SVGIG (reference sequence). V was pared by 4 bases and J by 5 bases, with 6 bases of the junction left unmatched. The CDR3 length is 13 residues. CDR3 in DNA: TGTGCCTGGAAGGGACAGGGAAGGAACGAGCAGTACTTC. It yields the protein CAWKGQGRNEQYF. The full variable domain, completed using reference TRBV30 and TRBJ2-7, is SQTIHQWPATLVQPVGSPLSLECTVEGTSNPNLYWYRQAAGRGLQLLFYSVGIGQISSEVPQNLSASRPQDRQFILSSKKLLLSDSGFYLCAWKGQGRNEQYFGPGTRLTVT.

This clonotype was observed a few times. The chain couples TRBV10-3 to TRBJ2-7; TRBD1 aligns across 7 bases. V was clipped by 8 bases and J by 3 bases; unmatched bases: 4. Germline V gene sequence: CDR1 ENHRY, CDR2 SYGVKD. The CDR3 runs to 12 residues. The DNA of the CDR3 is TGTGCCATCGCCCCAGGGGGCTACGAGCAGTACTTC. Its translation: CAIAPGGYEQYF.